This TCR beta chain was sequenced during a study of T cells in Graves' hyperthyroidism and ophthalmopathy. As for the study in general: Blood was drawn when the patient was first diagnosed and still untreated.

Germline values: CDR1 SGHTA, CDR2 FQGNSA. This CDR3 contains 14 residues. With 5 bases removed from V and 3 bases from J, the gap between germline ends came to 10 bases. Template material for amplifying TCR beta CDR3 regions consisted of RNA transcripts. A first-round RT-PCR of the TCR CDR3 used the HTBI primer set. From the multiplex PCR reads, TCRdb called clonotypes with MiXCR, one entry per CDR3 protein. Of about 840,000 distinct CDR3 sequences in the sample, approximately 40% were seen once. Input material: blood. The receptor's source is a man aged 18-30 years with Graves' hyperthyroidism. The gene calls are TRBV7-2 and TRBJ2-2, with unresolved D. CDR3 DNA sequence: TGTGCCAGCAGCGAAATAGTACACACCGGGGAGCTGTTTTTT. As protein: CASSEIVHTGELFF.